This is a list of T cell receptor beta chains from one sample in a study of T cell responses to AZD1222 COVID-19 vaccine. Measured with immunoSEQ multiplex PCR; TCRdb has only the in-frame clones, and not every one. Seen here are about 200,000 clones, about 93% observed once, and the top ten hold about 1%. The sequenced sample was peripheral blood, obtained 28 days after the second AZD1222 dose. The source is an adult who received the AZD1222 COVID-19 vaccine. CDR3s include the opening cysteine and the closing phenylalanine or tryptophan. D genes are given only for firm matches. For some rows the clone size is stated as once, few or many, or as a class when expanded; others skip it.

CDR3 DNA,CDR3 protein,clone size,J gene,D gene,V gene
TGTGCCAGCAGCCAAAATCCCACTTGGACAGGGGAGCGGAGAGCTTTCTTT,CASSQNPTWTGERRAFF,NA,TRBJ1-1,TRBD1,TRBV3-1/TRBV3-2
TGTGCCAGCAGCAGGACAGGGCTTCCCACTGAAGCTTTCTTT,CASSRTGLPTEAFF,NA,TRBJ1-1,TRBD1,TRBV5-4
TGTGCCAGCAGCCAAGTGGAGAACACCGGGGAGCTGTTTTTT,CASSQVENTGELFF,NA,TRBJ2-2,NA,TRBV14
TGCGCCAGCAGCCAAGCAGGAAGAGATACGCAGTATTTT,CASSQAGRDTQYF,NA,TRBJ2-3,NA,TRBV4-1
TGTGCCAGCTCACATCGAGGGGATTCCTACAATGAGCAGTTCTTC,CASSHRGDSYNEQFF,once,TRBJ2-1,NA,TRBV18
TGTGCCAGCAGTCGTCCGACTAGCGGGCCCCAGCAGTACTTC,CASSRPTSGPQQYF,NA,TRBJ2-7,TRBD2,TRBV3-1/TRBV3-2
TGTGCCAGCAGCGGAGACAGGAACACTGAAGCTTTCTTT,CASSGDRNTEAFF,NA,TRBJ1-1,NA,TRBV2
TGTGCCAGCAGCCAAGTGGGCAGGGACACTGAAGCTTTCTTT,CASSQVGRDTEAFF,NA,TRBJ1-1,NA,TRBV4-2
TGTGCCAGCAGTTCCCGAAAACGGGGGTACACAGATACGCAGTATTTT,CASSSRKRGYTDTQYF,NA,TRBJ2-3,NA,TRBV6-5
TGTGCCAGCAGTGAAAGCGAATTGGAAGCTTTCTTT,CASSESELEAFF,NA,TRBJ1-1,NA,TRBV6-1
TGTGCCAGCAGTCCCCTCGGGGCCACTGAAGCTTTCTTT,CASSPLGATEAFF,once,TRBJ1-1,NA,TRBV27
TGTGCCAGCAGCTTTAGGGGGGCAGACACCATATATTTT,CASSFRGADTIYF,NA,TRBJ1-3,NA,TRBV7-2
TGTGCCAGCAGCCAATCGGACGGGGGAGAGACCCAGTACTTC,CASSQSDGGETQYF,NA,TRBJ2-5,NA,TRBV3-1/TRBV3-2
TGTGCCAGCAGTTCAGCAGCGGGGCTGCCTGAAGCTTTCTTT,CASSSAAGLPEAFF,NA,TRBJ1-1,NA,TRBV27
TGTGCCAGCTCACGGGACAGGGCGTTCGATAGCAATCAGCCCCAGCATTTT,CASSRDRAFDSNQPQHF,NA,TRBJ1-5,TRBD1,TRBV18
TGTGCCAGCAGCTTAGTGACTAACTATGGCTACACCTTC,CASSLVTNYGYTF,once,TRBJ1-2,NA,TRBV11-2
TGTGCCAGCAGTGACTTCCCCCCATTGGGCGACGATGGAAACACCATATATTTT,CASSDFPPLGDDGNTIYF,NA,TRBJ1-3,NA,TRBV6-4
TGCGCCAGCAGCCAAGCAGGGGGTCGGGGTAATTCACCCCTCCACTTT,CASSQAGGRGNSPLHF,once,TRBJ1-6,TRBD1,TRBV4-1
TGTGCCAGTAGTGTCGCTATAGGAGCTAACTATGGCTACACCTTC,CASSVAIGANYGYTF,few,TRBJ1-2,NA,TRBV19
TGTGCCAGCAGAGCAGAGGGGGGCCCCTACAATGAGCAGTTCTTC,CASRAEGGPYNEQFF,NA,TRBJ2-1,NA,TRBV2
TGTGCCAGTAGTATTGAACAGTACTATGGCTACACCTTC,CASSIEQYYGYTF,NA,TRBJ1-2,NA,TRBV19
TGCAGCGTCGTCGCGGGGTCGAACACTGAAGCTTTCTTT,CSVVAGSNTEAFF,NA,TRBJ1-1,NA,TRBV29-1
TGTGCCAGCAGGGGAGGTTTGAACACTGAAGCTTTCTTT,CASRGGLNTEAFF,once,TRBJ1-1,NA,TRBV6-5
TGTGCCAGCAGCGACTTGGGAGGGTACACTGAAGCTTTCTTT,CASSDLGGYTEAFF,NA,TRBJ1-1,NA,TRBV7-2
TGTGCCACCAGCAGAGAGGTGTTTGGCACAGATACGCAGTATTTT,CATSREVFGTDTQYF,NA,TRBJ2-3,NA,TRBV15
TGTGCCACCAGCAAAGGGACGGTCACAGATACGCAGTATTTT,CATSKGTVTDTQYF,NA,TRBJ2-3,NA,TRBV15
TGCAGTGCCCCCTATACAGATACGCAGTATTTT,CSAPYTDTQYF,NA,TRBJ2-3,NA,TRBV20-1